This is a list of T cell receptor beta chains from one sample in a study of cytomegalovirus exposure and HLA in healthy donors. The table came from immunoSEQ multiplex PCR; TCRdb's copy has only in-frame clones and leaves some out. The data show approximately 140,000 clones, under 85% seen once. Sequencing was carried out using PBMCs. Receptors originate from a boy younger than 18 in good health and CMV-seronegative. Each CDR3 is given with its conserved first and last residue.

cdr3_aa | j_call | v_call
CASSDRGGTDTQYF | TRBJ2-3 | TRBV9
CASWRREQETQYF | TRBJ2-5 | TRBV5-5
CASSPRVSGNTIYF | TRBJ1-3 | TRBV27
CATHRDDPYNEQFF | TRBJ2-1 | TRBV10-3
CASTPGLAAYEQYF | TRBJ2-7 | TRBV6-6
CASSLVVEGEQFF | TRBJ2-1 | TRBV7-6
CASSPVGGPGELFF | TRBJ2-2 | TRBV13
CASSTGTGYEQYF | TRBJ2-7 | TRBV7-3
CASSLEGRGNEQFF | TRBJ2-1 | TRBV5-1
CSVMVGGATEAFF | TRBJ1-1 | TRBV29-1
CATSKTGGAGANVLTF | TRBJ2-6 | TRBV15
CASSGGQMNTEAFF | TRBJ1-1 | TRBV10-2
CASSLGPGQGKAGNQPQHF | TRBJ1-5 | TRBV7-9
CASSVVILGASYEQYF | TRBJ2-7 | TRBV9
CASSYSIPGNTGELFF | TRBJ2-2 | TRBV6-5
CASSYSEGAEAFF | TRBJ1-1 | TRBV6-5
CASSKKLAGVWDEQFF | TRBJ2-1 | TRBV7-8